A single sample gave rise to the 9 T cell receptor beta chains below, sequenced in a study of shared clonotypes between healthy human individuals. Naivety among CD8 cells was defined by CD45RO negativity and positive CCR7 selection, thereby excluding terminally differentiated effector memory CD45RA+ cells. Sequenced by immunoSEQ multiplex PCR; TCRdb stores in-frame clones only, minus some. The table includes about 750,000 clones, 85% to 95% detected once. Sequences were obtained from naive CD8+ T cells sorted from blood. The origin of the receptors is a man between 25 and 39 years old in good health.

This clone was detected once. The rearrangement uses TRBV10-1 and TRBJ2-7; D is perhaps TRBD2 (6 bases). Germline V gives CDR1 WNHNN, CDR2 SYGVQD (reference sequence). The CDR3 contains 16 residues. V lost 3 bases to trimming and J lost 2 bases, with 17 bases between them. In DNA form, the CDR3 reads TGCGCCAGCAGTGATCTGCGGGGCGCGGGACCCTACGAGCAGTACTTC. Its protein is CASSDLRGAGPYEQYF.

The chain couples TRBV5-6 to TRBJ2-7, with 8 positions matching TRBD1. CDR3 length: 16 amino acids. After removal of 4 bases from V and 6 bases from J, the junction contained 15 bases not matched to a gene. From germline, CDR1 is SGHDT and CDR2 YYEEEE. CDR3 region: CASSGRQGLRRFEQYF. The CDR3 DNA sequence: TGTGCCAGCAGCGGCCGACAGGGGCTCCGGAGGTTCGAGCAGTACTTC.

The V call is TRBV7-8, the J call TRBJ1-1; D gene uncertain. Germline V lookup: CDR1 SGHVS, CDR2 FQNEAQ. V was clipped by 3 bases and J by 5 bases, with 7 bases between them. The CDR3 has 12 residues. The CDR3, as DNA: TGTGCCAGCAGCTTTCCCCGGACTGAAGCTTTCTTT. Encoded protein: CASSFPRTEAFF.

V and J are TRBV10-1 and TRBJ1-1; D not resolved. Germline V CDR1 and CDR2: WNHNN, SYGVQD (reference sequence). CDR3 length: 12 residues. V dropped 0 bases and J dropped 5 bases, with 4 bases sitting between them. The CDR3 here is CASSESRTEAFF. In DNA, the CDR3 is TGCGCCAGCAGTGAGTCCAGGACTGAAGCTTTCTTT.

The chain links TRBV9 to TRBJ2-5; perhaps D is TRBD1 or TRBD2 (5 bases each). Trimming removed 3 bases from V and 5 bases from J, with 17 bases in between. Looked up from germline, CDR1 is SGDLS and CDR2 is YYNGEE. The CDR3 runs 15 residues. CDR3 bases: TGTGCCAGCAGCGGCCTCGGGGCTGCCCAGGAGACCCAGTACTTC. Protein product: CASSGLGAAQETQYF.

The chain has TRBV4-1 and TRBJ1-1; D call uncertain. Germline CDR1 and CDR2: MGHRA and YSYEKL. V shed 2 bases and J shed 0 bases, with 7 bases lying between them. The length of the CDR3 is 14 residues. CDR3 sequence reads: CASSQSELNTEAFF. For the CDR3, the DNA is TGCGCCAGCAGCCAAAGTGAACTGAACACTGAAGCTTTCTTT.

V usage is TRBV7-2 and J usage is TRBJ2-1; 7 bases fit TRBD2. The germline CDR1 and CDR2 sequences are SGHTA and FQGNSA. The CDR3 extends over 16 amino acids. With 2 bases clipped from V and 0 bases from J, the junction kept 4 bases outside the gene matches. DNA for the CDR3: TGTGCCAGCAGCTTAAATCTAGCGGCCTCCTACAATGAGCAGTTCTTC. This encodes CASSLNLAASYNEQFF.

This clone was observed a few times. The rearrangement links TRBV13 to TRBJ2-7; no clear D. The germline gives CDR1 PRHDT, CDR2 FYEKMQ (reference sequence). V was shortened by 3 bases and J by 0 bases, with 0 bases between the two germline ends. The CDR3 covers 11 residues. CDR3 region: CASSFSYEQYF. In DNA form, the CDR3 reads TGTGCCAGCAGCTTCTCCTACGAGCAGTACTTC.

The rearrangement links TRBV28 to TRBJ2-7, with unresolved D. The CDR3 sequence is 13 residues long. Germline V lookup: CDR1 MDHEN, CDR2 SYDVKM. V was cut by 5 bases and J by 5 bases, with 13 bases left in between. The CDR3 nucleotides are TGTGCCAGCAGTCCCATACCCGCTCACGAGCAGTACTTC. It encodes CASSPIPAHEQYF.